Each of the 2 T cell receptor beta chains below was sequenced from the same sample in a study of T cell repertoires in cytomegalovirus infection. TCRdb fed the reads into MiXCR, producing one record per CDR3 protein. The data show fewer than 1,000,000 distinct CDR3 sequences, with around 30% seen just once and over 13% held by the top ten. No antigens are known for them. Sequencing used cultured CD8+ T cells from PBMCs, obtained from culture after CMV antigen stimulation. The receptor set was obtained from a human donor in good health (CMV status not recorded). Some clones in this sample may be carry-over from other donors' samples.

The rearrangement links TRBV6-8 to TRBJ1-6; weak D call: TRBD1 (5 bases). Germline V lookup: CDR1 MNHGY, CDR2 SAAAGT. The CDR3 length is 15 residues. The germline V and J ends were trimmed by 4 bases and 9 bases, with 16 bases remaining between them. CDR3 nucleotide sequence: TGTGCCAGCAGTTCAGACCGGGACCTTCCTTCACCCCTCCACTTT. It codes for CASSSDRDLPSPLHF.

This clonotype came up once. A junction end diverges from the germline sequence, so it may reflect a read error. The rearrangement uses TRBV6-2 or TRBV6-3 and TRBJ1-5, with 8 bases aligning to TRBD1. The germline V gene has CDR1 MNHEY and CDR2 SVGEGT. The CDR3 loop spans 15 amino acids. CDR3 sequence reads: CASRKRTGREQPHHF. The CDR3 DNA sequence: TGTGCCAGCAGAAAACGGACAGGGAGAGAGCAGCCCCATCATTTT.